The next 25 T cell receptor beta chains were all read from a single sample in a study of T cell responses to AZD1222 COVID-19 vaccine. TCRdb keeps only in-frame clones here, not all; method: immunoSEQ multiplex PCR. The sample lists about 170,000 clones, 80% to 95% occurring once. The source material was peripheral blood, sampled on day 0 of AZD1222 vaccination. Source of these receptors: an adult in good health.

The rearrangement joins TRBV24-1 to TRBJ1-2, with 7 bases aligning to TRBD1. Germline CDR1 KGHDR, CDR2 SFDVKD. The CDR3 spans 14 residues. V was pared by 3 bases and J by 2 bases, with 2 bases of the junction left unmatched. CDR3 loop: CATSDAQGNYGYTF. CDR3 nucleotide sequence: TGTGCCACCAGTGATGCACAGGGGAACTATGGCTACACCTTC.

This rearrangement joins TRBV19 to TRBJ2-7; D might be TRBD2 (5 bases). Germline assignment: CDR1 LNHDA and CDR2 SQIVND (reference sequence). The V and J ends lost 5 bases and 0 bases respectively, with 11 bases between them. The CDR3 runs to 14 residues. The CDR3 sequence: CASSPPGSSYEQYF. The CDR3 region has the DNA TGTGCCAGTAGTCCCCCGGGGAGCTCCTACGAGCAGTACTTC.

This chain uses TRBV11-2 with TRBJ1-2; a possible D gene is TRBD1 (6 bases). V lost 0 bases and J lost 8, with 16 bases in between. Germline lookup yields CDR1 SGHAT and CDR2 FQNNGV. The CDR3 is 15 amino acids. In DNA form, the CDR3 reads TGTGCCAGCAGCTTAGATACCCCAGGGGTGAGCGGCTACACCTTC. Its protein product is CASSLDTPGVSGYTF.

The J gene is TRBJ1-2, the V gene TRBV6-5, with D unclear. Trimming pared 2 bases from V and 9 bases from J, leaving 16 bases between. From germline, CDR1 is MNHEY and CDR2 SVGAGI. This CDR3 spans 14 amino acids. The CDR3 sequence is CASSYDDVSSSYTF. The CDR3 DNA reads TGTGCCAGCAGTTACGACGATGTTAGCAGCAGCTACACCTTC.

Concerning this clone itself: The conserved final phenylalanine or tryptophan is absent from the CDR3, which likely points to a read error. Because the CDR3's place on the DNA is in doubt, the DNA is left out and the CDR3 is given as listed by TCRdb. J is TRBJ1-2 and V is TRBV5-8; TRBD1 is the table's D call, not checked against the DNA. The CDR3 is made up of 12 amino acids, end residues included. Germline V gene data show CDR1 as SGHTS and CDR2 as YDEGEE. CDR3 loop: CASSLGAFLGPL.

The gene calls are TRBV6-5 and TRBJ2-1; 10 positions match TRBD2. With V trimmed by 7 bases and J by 1 base, 4 bases remained unmatched. The CDR3 has 15 amino acids. Germline V lookup: CDR1 MNHEY, CDR2 SVGAGI. DNA of the CDR3: TGTGCCAGCATCTCTAGCGGGGGTTCCTACAATGAGCAGTTCTTC. It yields the protein CASISSGGSYNEQFF.

This chain links TRBV12-5 with TRBJ1-2; tentative D call: TRBD1 (5 bases). The CDR3 runs 13 residues. Trimming stripped 7 bases from V and 3 bases from J, with 12 bases between. Germline V gene sequence: CDR1 LGHNT, CDR2 FRNRAP. CDR3: CASAPGGDYGYTF. CDR3 sequence (DNA): TGTGCTAGTGCCCCGGGGGGTGACTATGGCTACACCTTC.

The rearrangement uses TRBV7-9 and TRBJ1-2, with unresolved D. Germline V gene lookup returns CDR1 SEHNR and CDR2 FQNEAQ (reference sequence). V was cut by 2 bases and J by 0 bases, with 10 bases left in between. CDR3 size: 15 residues. CDR3 region: CASSLSAGPNYGYTF. The DNA for the CDR3 is TGTGCCAGCAGCTTATCGGCCGGACCTAACTATGGCTACACCTTC.

The V call is TRBV5-6, the J call TRBJ1-6; no reliable D call. Germline V gene sequence: CDR1 SGHDT, CDR2 YYEEEE. There are 14 residues in the CDR3. V shed 0 bases and J shed 14 bases, with 15 bases lying between them. The CDR3 coding sequence is TGTGCCAGCAGCTTGGGTGAAGGCATACTGGCCCTCCACTTT. Protein sequence: CASSLGEGILALHF.

The gene calls are TRBV29-1 and TRBJ1-2; D might be TRBD1 (6 bases). The CDR3 loop spans 11 amino acids. CDR1 SQVTM and CDR2 ANQGSEA come from the germline V gene. Between the trimmed V and J ends, which lost 7 bases and 4 bases, there was a span of 10 bases. The CDR3 DNA sequence: TGCAGCGCTATACAGGGCTATGGCTACACCTTC. This sequence encodes CSAIQGYGYTF.

The J gene is TRBJ1-2, the V gene TRBV10-3; D is perhaps TRBD1 (6 bases). CDR3 size: 13 residues. The germline V and J ends were trimmed by 5 bases and 4 bases, with 11 bases remaining between them. Germline CDR1 reads ENHRY; CDR2 reads SYGVKD. The CDR3 sequence: CAISFGQIYGYTF. CDR3 nucleotide sequence: TGTGCCATCAGTTTTGGACAGATCTATGGCTACACCTTC.

The chain recombines TRBV11-2 with TRBJ2-3, with D uncertain. Trimming shortened V by 4 bases and J by 5 bases, and 19 bases separated the two germline ends. Germline loops: CDR1 SGHAT, CDR2 FQNNGV. The CDR3 has 16 residues. The CDR3 sequence: CASSSDDLGPRDTQYF. The CDR3 DNA reads TGTGCCAGCAGCTCGGACGACTTAGGACCCAGAGATACGCAGTATTTT.

This clone was seen more than once but under ten times. The V and J genes are TRBV6-4 and TRBJ1-5; D perhaps matches TRBD1 (6 bases). The germline V gene has CDR1 MRHNA and CDR2 SNTAGT. V was trimmed by 3 bases and J by 4 bases, leaving 7 bases between them. CDR3 length: 13 amino acids. This CDR3 is CASSEGANQPQHF. DNA of the CDR3: TGTGCCAGCAGTGAGGGGGCGAATCAGCCCCAGCATTTT.

This chain uses TRBV5-1 with TRBJ2-2; TRBD1 agrees at 8 bases. The CDR3 is made up of 17 amino acids. The ends lost 0 bases at V and 5 bases at J; junction bases unmatched: 9. CDR1 and CDR2 (germline): SGHRS, YFSETQ. CDR3 sequence: CASSLDGQGWGTGELFF. CDR3 sequence (DNA): TGCGCCAGCAGCTTGGACGGACAGGGATGGGGGACCGGGGAGCTGTTTTTT. Full variable domain (rest looked up from reference TRBV5-1 and TRBJ2-2): KAGVTQTPRYLIKTRGQQVTLSCSPISGHRSVSWYQQTPGQGLQFLFEYFSETQRNKGNFPGRFSGRQFSNSRSEMNVSTLELGDSALYLCASSLDGQGWGTGELFFGEGSRLTVL.

The V and J genes are TRBV5-4 and TRBJ1-2, with 7 bases fitting TRBD1. CDR1 is SGHNT and CDR2 is YYREEE in the germline V gene (reference sequence). This CDR3 is 15 amino acids long. V shed 2 bases and J 4 bases; nucleotides not matched to a gene: 8. CDR3 DNA: TGTGCCAGCAGCTTTCCGACAGGGCCTACCTATGGCTACACCTTC. It translates to CASSFPTGPTYGYTF.

The genes are TRBV7-9 and TRBJ2-1, with D perhaps TRBD2 (5 bases). The germline V gene has CDR1 SEHNR and CDR2 FQNEAQ (reference sequence). This CDR3 has 15 amino acids. V was clipped by 7 bases and J by 0 bases, with 13 bases between them. The CDR3 loop is CASTIQGSSYNEQFF. DNA for the CDR3: TGTGCCAGCACCATCCAAGGGAGCTCCTACAATGAGCAGTTCTTC.

The rearrangement uses TRBV9 and TRBJ1-2; 9 bases line up with TRBD1. Germline V gene lookup returns CDR1 SGDLS and CDR2 YYNGEE. With V trimmed by 3 bases and J by 7 bases, 4 bases remained unmatched. This CDR3 spans 13 amino acids. The chain's CDR3 is CASSDGTGFGYTF. In nucleotides, the CDR3 is TGTGCCAGCAGCGACGGGACAGGGTTTGGCTACACCTTC.

The rearrangement links TRBV18 to TRBJ2-3; TRBD1 might be the D (5 bases). Per the germline V gene, CDR1 is KGHSH and CDR2 is LQKENI. This CDR3 contains 13 residues. V shed 4 bases and J shed 1 base, with 6 bases lying between them. The CDR3 DNA reads as TGTGCCAGCTCACGGGGCGGCACAGATACGCAGTATTTT. Its translation is CASSRGGTDTQYF.

The genes are TRBV5-1 and TRBJ1-1, with 7 nucleotides matching TRBD1. Germline CDR1 SGHRS, CDR2 YFSETQ. V was clipped by 5 bases and J by 3 bases; unmatched bases: 4. This CDR3 is built from 13 residues. The CDR3 DNA is TGCGCCAGCAGGTTTACAGGGGACACTGAAGCTTTCTTT. Translating gives CASRFTGDTEAFF.

V usage is TRBV5-1 and J usage is TRBJ2-1, with TRBD2 identical over 12 bases. Germline CDR1 is SGHRS and CDR2 is YFSETQ. V was clipped by 4 bases and J by 4 bases; unmatched bases: 12. The CDR3 consists of 18 residues. The CDR3 DNA reads TGCGCCAGCAGCCCGATATCGCTAGCGGGAGGGAGGTACAATGAGCAGTTCTTC. It translates to CASSPISLAGGRYNEQFF.

The V gene is TRBV2, the J gene TRBJ2-7; D gene ambiguous. Trimming cost V 3 bases and J 6 bases, with 9 bases left between them. CDR3 length equals 12 residues. Germline-derived CDR1 and CDR2 are SNHLY and FYNNEI. The CDR3 sequence: CASSDRWIEQYF. CDR3 DNA: TGTGCCAGCAGTGATCGATGGATCGAGCAGTACTTC.

This chain links TRBV4-2 with TRBJ1-4; no firm D call. The CDR3 consists of 16 residues. Trimming stripped 1 base from V and 7 bases from J, with 16 bases between. From germline, CDR1 is LGHNA and CDR2 YNFKEQ. The CDR3 protein is CASSQVGGPSSEKLFF. The CDR3 DNA follows: TGTGCCAGCAGCCAAGTTGGCGGACCGAGTAGTGAAAAACTGTTTTTT.

J is TRBJ1-1 and V is TRBV6-4; 7 bases line up with TRBD1. Germline CDR1 is MRHNA and CDR2 is SNTAGT. V lost 0 bases to trimming and J lost 7 bases; unmatched junction nucleotides: 2. The CDR3 covers 13 residues. The CDR3 DNA reads TGTGCCAGCAGTGACTCCCAGGGGGATGAAGCTTTCTTT. Its protein product is CASSDSQGDEAFF.

The chain is built from TRBV2 and TRBJ2-2; 8 bases match TRBD2. V lost 5 bases to trimming and J lost 4 bases; unmatched junction nucleotides: 6. The germline gives CDR1 SNHLY, CDR2 FYNNEI. This CDR3 is 15 amino acids long. The CDR3 reads CASSRSGVGTGELFF. In nucleotides, the CDR3 is TGTGCCAGCAGTCGTAGCGGGGTCGGCACCGGGGAGCTGTTTTTT.

The gene calls are TRBV3-1 (or the pseudogene TRBV3-2) and TRBJ1-1, with 8 bases identical to TRBD1. This CDR3 region has 13 residues. Trimming at V came to 7 bases and at J to 7 bases, leaving 8 bases not matched to a gene. The germline V gene encodes CDR1 LGHDT and CDR2 YNNKEL (reference sequence). The CDR3 sequence: CASNSQGANEAFF. The CDR3 DNA sequence: TGTGCCAGCAACTCCCAGGGGGCGAATGAAGCTTTCTTT.